This T cell receptor (beta chain) was obtained from a study of blood T cell repertoires in COVID-19. Study-level background: The origin of the acute and convalescent COVID-19 samples was the United States, Italy and Spain. Sources were T cells, B-cell-depleted T cells, or PBMCs; the material itself was cDNA or gDNA.

As handled by the study authors: Amplification of reference gene primers was used by the study to estimate nucleated cell counts. The table came from immunoSEQ multiplex PCR; TCRdb's copy has only in-frame clones and leaves some out. Clone size and the V and J calls come from that table; the DNA yielded D and trimming. There are under 130,000 clones in the sample; about 75% occur only once, and less than 20% lies in the top ten. This CDR3 has 15 amino acids. The trim removed 1 base at V and 0 bases at J, leaving 3 bases unmatched. The germline CDR1 and CDR2 sequences are GTSNPN and SVGIG (reference sequence).

Sequenced sample: peripheral blood. The receptor was isolated from a woman in her 70s with acute or convalescent COVID-19. This rearrangement joins TRBV30 to TRBJ1-1; 9 bases agree with TRBD1. The CDR3 loop reads CAWSGQGDMNTEAFF. The DNA of the CDR3 is TGTGCCTGGAGTGGACAGGGGGACATGAACACTGAAGCTTTCTTT.